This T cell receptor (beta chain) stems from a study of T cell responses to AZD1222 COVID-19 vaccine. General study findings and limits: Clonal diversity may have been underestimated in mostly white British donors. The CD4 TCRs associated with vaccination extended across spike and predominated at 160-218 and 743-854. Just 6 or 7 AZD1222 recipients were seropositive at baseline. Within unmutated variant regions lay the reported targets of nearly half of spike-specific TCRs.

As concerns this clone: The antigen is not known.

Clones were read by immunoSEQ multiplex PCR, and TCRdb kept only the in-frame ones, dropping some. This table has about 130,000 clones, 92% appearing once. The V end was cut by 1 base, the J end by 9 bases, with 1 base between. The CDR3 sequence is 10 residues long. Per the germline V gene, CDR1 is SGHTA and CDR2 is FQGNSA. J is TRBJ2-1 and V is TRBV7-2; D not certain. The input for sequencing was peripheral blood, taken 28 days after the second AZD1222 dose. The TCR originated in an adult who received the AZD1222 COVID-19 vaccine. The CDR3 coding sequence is TGTGCCAGCAGCTTAGGTGAGCAGTTCTTC. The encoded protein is CASSLGEQFF.